The present entry profiles one TCR beta chain with its context. Its antigen is not known. Antigen-specific CD4+ T cells expanded by the ViraFEST assay with viral peptide pools were then sequenced. Following 10 days of culture, CD4+ T cells were isolated. Each vaccine recipient was nucleocapsid antibody negative and had no prior SARS-CoV-2 infection. Cultures had half their medium replaced with IL-2 medium on days 3 and 7. These data belong to a study of vaccination effects on CD4 cells after COVID-19. Across the whole study: The cohort was immunized with two doses of either the BNT162b2 or mRNA-1273 vaccine.

The germline V and J ends were trimmed by 1 base and 6 bases, with 13 bases remaining between them. This CDR3 is 16 amino acids long. Germline V gene data show CDR1 as SEHNR and CDR2 as FQNEAQ (reference sequence). The data were produced by immunoSEQ multiplex PCR, yet TCRdb's version contains in-frame clones alone and is incomplete. The table records about 20,000 clones, approximately 72% of them present only once. The TCR comes from a human donor who received a COVID-19 vaccine. Sample: CD4+ T cells from PBMCs cultured with HCoV-NL63 spike peptides, taken before COVID-19 vaccination. The chain has TRBV7-9 and TRBJ1-6, with D perhaps TRBD1 (5 bases). The CDR3 nucleotides are TGTGCCAGCAGCTTAGAGGGGACGTTAGGTAATTCACCCCTCCACTTT. Translated: CASSLEGTLGNSPLHF.